The sequence of this T cell receptor (beta chain) was determined in a study of cytomegalovirus exposure and HLA in healthy donors (dated by TCRdb to about 2017). Context from the whole study: According to an earlier analysis of several hundred of the donors, about 179 million T cells yielded 117 million unique TCR beta sequences and more than 250 Gb of sequence data. About 320 gigabases of sequencing data and tens of millions of unique TCR sequences were included in an early release covering about 700 HLA-typed donors. Of the 350 to 450 genotyped donors, more than 75% were placed in the genetic ancestry cluster associated with self-reported Caucasian donors. The study was designed to test whether signatures of past pathogen exposure could be identified by cataloging public T cell receptors. The study profiled the T cell repertoires of 500 to 800 subjects by immunosequencing and related them to cytomegalovirus serostatus. A separate validation cohort of about 110 different subjects was used in addition to the roughly 640-subject first cohort. To predict cytomegalovirus infection status, the study combined high-throughput TCR immunosequencing, statistical association of individual TCRs with disease status, and machine learning. In a later analysis, previously published TCR beta repertoires from 670 or so donors were re-analyzed and high-resolution HLA genotyping was added so that TCR occurrence patterns could be studied. Rather than using new phenotypic data, the later analysis identified candidate immune exposures from TCR beta sequences and from how often those sequences occurred across donors. To decide whether each TCR beta V gene segment behaved as functional or pseudogenic, an earlier analysis of some 600 of the donors relied on high-throughput TCR beta sequencing. Donor age, sex, ethnicity and CMV serostatus were compiled together with the repertoire data. Genome-wide SNP genotypes for about 65% of the 666 donors were used in a later genetic analysis, which treated that subset as a discovery cohort. Every discovery cohort repertoire had been produced on one sequencing platform. Class I and class II HLA loci were covered by the typing at four-digit resolution. Typing coverage differed by locus: A, B, C, DRB1 and DQB1 were typed in roughly 620-630 donors, DQA1 in about 560, DPA1 in approximately 600, and DPB1 in roughly 470. Because of strong linkage in the cohort, roughly 5 DR-DQ haplotypes were treated as single units for association and clustering. Across 398 genotyped donors of the cohort, an average of about 240,000 unique TCR beta nucleotide sequences per donor were sequenced, and 15% to 20% of those sequences were non-productive. What the authors observed across the whole study: It was suggested by the authors that the approach could potentially be generalized to other disease states and immunological phenotypes. According to a later analysis, parvovirus B19, influenza, CMV and Epstein-Barr virus appeared linked to several top co-occurrence clusters. Strong co-occurrence of HLA alleles, especially DR and DQ, made assigning TCR associations to individual alleles difficult. Sequencing depth was assumed to be roughly uniform across donors in the presence/absence analyses, though that assumption may not hold. A cluster of highly shared sequence variants was judged likely to be a technical artifact of the sequencing pipeline. In a later analysis, TCR association rates were found to vary across HLA loci, with the most associated TCRs seen for DRB1 alleles and the fewest for HLA-C alleles. CMV serostatus was the only immune exposure information available for the cohort. The earlier analysis of fewer than 750 of the donors excluded roughly 17 rarely observed V segments, including chromosome 9 orphons, because counts were too low. The study gave a list of some 150 TCR beta chains associated with cytomegalovirus. A later genetic analysis associated a missense DCLRE1C variant with V-gene and J-gene trimming of TCR beta chains, and an independent cohort replicated the association. A few of the identified cytomegalovirus-associated TCR beta chains were confirmed in vitro to be specific for cytomegalovirus antigens. A later analysis found that most CMV-associated TCR beta chains appeared HLA-restricted, with HLA associations seemingly driven largely by CMV exposure. A later genetic analysis reported fewer N-insertions in productive TCRs among donors in an Asian-associated ancestry cluster than the roughly 670-donor mean. The classifier was reported to diagnose cytomegalovirus status with high specificity and sensitivity in both the original and validation cohorts. Because the 87-base-pair reads could not distinguish some IMGT-functional V segments, including TRBV6-2 and TRBV6-3, those segments were excluded. In an earlier analysis of about 600 of the donors, most TCR beta V segments appeared in productive rearrangements about 87% or about 30% of the time, broadly matching IMGT annotations. Correlated functional status among segregating V segments might be attributable to linkage disequilibrium, but an unknown experimental factor could not be ruled out. Most TCR sequences were observed very rarely across donors, whereas some public TCRs were present in many individuals. A further reported finding was that TCR beta sequences accurately predicted the HLA-A and HLA-B alleles for most subjects in the first cohort. In a later analysis, HLA-associated TCR beta chains showed more clonal expansion and lower generation probabilities than non-associated chains that were equally common. A later analysis associated 16,951 TCR beta sequences with specific HLA alleles at a false discovery rate of 0.05. Because HLA typing was unavailable for some donors at each locus, only the typed subset was used in association tests. This cohort had only TCR beta chains sequenced, and the lack of alpha or paired-chain data limited which features could be detected.

Library generation was performed with the immunoSEQ multiplex PCR assay. The multiplex PCR relied on a mix of 60 forward primers for TCR Vbeta segments and 13 reverse primers for TCR Jbeta segments. The CDR3 region of rearranged TCR beta genes was amplified from genomic DNA with a multiplex PCR assay. Amplified TCR beta libraries were sequenced as 87-base-pair reads on the Illumina HiSeq System. The authors processed their data as follows. Across the 500 to 850 repertoires, a later analysis counted tens of millions of unique TCR beta chains, some 11 million of which were shared by at least two donors. A nearest-neighbor algorithm error-corrected the raw reads and collapsed the reads into unique sequences, merging closely related sequences to remove PCR and sequencing errors. Alignment of CDR3 sequences to IMGT reference sequences was used to assign V, D and J gene segments. For a sequence to be retained, at least a six-nucleotide match to both a V gene segment and a J gene segment was required. Rearrangements were called productive when the CDR3 lacked stop codons and stayed in frame with V and J; all others were non-productive. Following IMGT convention, CDR3 was defined as the stretch from the second conserved V-encoded cysteine to the conserved J-encoded phenylalanine. The earlier analysis of approximately 500 of the donors excluded sequences that lacked an unambiguous match to a single V gene segment. An earlier analysis of several hundred of the donors called V segments functional above 56.7% productive rearrangements and segregating when the between-donor standard deviation exceeded 5%. A statistical classification framework was built to diagnose cytomegalovirus status from the catalog of TCR beta chain sequences. A later analysis assigned V and J genes by comparing TCR nucleotide sequences with IMGT/GENE-DB human TR gene sequences. Using the TCRdist pipeline, a later analysis assigned CDR3 sequences along with most-parsimonious VDJ recombination scenarios. In a later analysis, each TCR beta chain was defined by its CDR3 amino acid sequence together with its V-gene family, and reads lacking a unique V-gene family were excluded. As a way to deal with suspected cross-contamination and a sequencing artifact, a later analysis dropped 640 or so nucleotide sequences that were highly shared and had low generation probability. In a later analysis, a clonal expansion index for each public chain was calculated from normalized within-repertoire ranks of inferred template counts. In a later analysis, generation probabilities were computed with a VDJ recombination model fitted to out-of-frame rearrangements, and the resulting probabilities were checked against IGoR. In a later analysis, hypergeometric tests were used to score TCR-TCR, TCR-HLA and TCR-CMV co-occurrence, with a repertoire-size bias correction applied to TCR pairs. In a later analysis, false discovery rates were estimated by permuting HLA or CMV assignments 20 times. In a later analysis, co-occurring TCRs were grouped with DBSCAN, and TCRdist sequence similarity was added when clustering was performed within HLA-allele-positive subsets. Co-occurrence clustering excluded repertoires with fewer than 30,000 or more than 120,000 public chains, plus five with anomalous nucleotide sharing. TCRdb re-hosts the immuneACCESS table, in-frame sequences only. Its copies lack some clones; in the studies checked, an unresolved V gene accounts for under half of them, and the cause for the rest is not known. Clone size and the V and J calls come from that table; the DNA yielded D and trimming. This sample lists about 160,000 clones; around 74% were detected once. About 2.1% of the sample belongs to the ten largest clones.

The CDR3 runs 13 residues from the cysteine to the phenylalanine. This entry keeps only the CDR3 DNA: 39 bases, framed from base 1. The junction shows trimming of 5 bases on V and 6 bases on J, and the gene matches do not reach 3 bases of it. The germline V gene (reference sequence) yields SGHAT for CDR1 and FQDESV for CDR2. In regard to this clone: It has no known antigen specificity. Base qualities are missing; no much larger clone stands one base away.

In total, over 600 healthy bone marrow donors made up the cohort. All cohort members were sampled while nominally healthy, although unrecorded immune exposures were likely present. The donor tested CMV seronegative, placing the donor among the 350 or so seronegative members of the cohort. Every donor gave a peripheral blood sample, and the peripheral blood mononuclear cells from that sample were used for TCR beta sequencing. The Qiagen DNeasy Blood Extraction Kit was used to extract genomic DNA from the blood cell samples. Sequencing was done on a sample of PBMCs. The clonotype comes from a female donor in good health and CMV-seronegative. The V gene is TRBV11-1 and the J gene is TRBJ2-7, with 11 bases in between that match TRBD1. Read as DNA, the sequence is TGTGCCAGCAGCCGCGGGACAGGGGGCGAGCAGTACTTC. Its protein product is CASSRGTGGEQYF. Extended through the reference TRBV11-1 and TRBJ2-7 proteins, this CDR3 yields the full variable domain: EAEVAQSPRYKITEKSQAVAFWCDPISGHATLYWYRQILGQGPELLVQFQDESVVDDSQLPKDRFSAERLKGVDSTLKIQPAELGDSAMYLCASSRGTGGEQYFGPGTRLTVT.